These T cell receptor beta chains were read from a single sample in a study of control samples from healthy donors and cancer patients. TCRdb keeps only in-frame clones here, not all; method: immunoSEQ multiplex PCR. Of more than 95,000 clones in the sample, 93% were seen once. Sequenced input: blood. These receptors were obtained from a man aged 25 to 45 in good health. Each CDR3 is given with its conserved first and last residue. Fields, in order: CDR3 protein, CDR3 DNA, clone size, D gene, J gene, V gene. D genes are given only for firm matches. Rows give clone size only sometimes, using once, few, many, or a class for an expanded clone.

CASSLSRAGTEAFF,TGTGCCAGCAGCCTGAGCAGGGCGGGCACTGAAGCTTTCTTT,-,-,TRBJ1-1,TRBV7-9
CATSDGRLGEAFF,TGTGCCACCAGTGATGGTCGGTTGGGGGAAGCTTTCTTT,once,-,TRBJ1-1,TRBV24-1
CASSHKNRELDYGYTF,TGTGCCAGCAGTCACAAAAACAGGGAGTTGGACTATGGCTACACCTTC,-,-,TRBJ1-2,TRBV6-6
CASSPRTGVNTEAFF,TGCGCCAGCAGCCCCCGGACAGGGGTGAACACTGAAGCTTTCTTT,-,TRBD1,TRBJ1-1,TRBV5-1
CASSYRFNYGYTF,TGTGCCAGCAGTTACCGCTTTAACTATGGCTACACCTTC,-,-,TRBJ1-2,TRBV6-5
CASTPGQTSTDTQYF,TGTGCCAGCACCCCTGGACAGACTAGCACAGATACGCAGTATTTT,-,-,TRBJ2-3,TRBV2
CASSDGNTDTQYF,TGCGCCAGCAGCGACGGGAACACAGATACGCAGTATTTT,-,-,TRBJ2-3,TRBV5-1
CASSPTLTGELFF,TGTGCCAGCAGCCCCACTCTAACCGGGGAGCTGTTTTTT,-,-,TRBJ2-2,TRBV3-1/TRBV3-2
CASSTAGQEGPTEAFF,TGTGCCAGTAGTACCGCGGGGCAGGAAGGGCCCACTGAAGCTTTCTTT,-,-,TRBJ1-1,TRBV19
CASTNDRVRAEAFF,TGTGCCAGCACTAACGACAGGGTTAGAGCTGAAGCTTTCTTT,-,TRBD1,TRBJ1-1,TRBV2
CASSSSGGAAGELFF,TGTGCCAGCAGTTCCAGCGGGGGGGCCGCCGGGGAGCTGTTTTTT,-,TRBD2,TRBJ2-2,TRBV27
CASSADPQSSYEQYF,TGTGCCAGCAGCGCTGACCCGCAGAGCTCCTACGAGCAGTACTTC,once,-,TRBJ2-7,TRBV9
CASSLRRLNQPQHF,TGTGCCAGCAGCTTAAGGCGTCTCAATCAGCCCCAGCATTTT,few,-,TRBJ1-5,TRBV5-6
CASSPGGDGGSSIQYF,TGTGCCAGCAGCCCGGGGGGGGACGGGGGCAGTTCCATTCAGTACTTC,-,TRBD2,TRBJ2-4,TRBV3-1/TRBV3-2
CASKDRLAKNIQYF,TGTGCCAGCAAGGACCGCTTAGCCAAAAACATTCAGTACTTC,-,-,TRBJ2-4,TRBV2
CASSLFLNTQYF,TGTGCCAGCAGCTTGTTCCTAAATACGCAGTATTTT,-,-,TRBJ2-3,TRBV5-8
CASSPSIGVNTEAFF,TGTGCCAGCAGTCCCTCGATAGGGGTGAACACTGAAGCTTTCTTT,-,-,TRBJ1-1,TRBV27
CASSPAGLPYEQYF,TGTGCCAGCAGCCCAGCGGGACTCCCCTACGAGCAGTACTTC,-,TRBD2,TRBJ2-7,TRBV3-1/TRBV3-2
CASSSGTGGMGGYTF,TGTGCCAGCAGTTCCGGGACAGGGGGAATGGGTGGCTACACCTTC,-,TRBD1,TRBJ1-2,TRBV6-5
CGAAGGLTGELFF,TGTGGAGCAGCAGGGGGCTTGACCGGGGAGCTGTTTTTT,-,TRBD1,TRBJ2-2,TRBV6-5
CASSQKGQGHARPSTDTQYF,TGTGCCAGCAGCCAAAAGGGCCAGGGACACGCAAGACCTAGCACAGATACGCAGTATTTT,-,-,TRBJ2-3,TRBV3-1/TRBV3-2
CASSQDASSYEQYF,TGCGCCAGCAGCCAAGATGCTAGCTCCTACGAGCAGTACTTC,-,-,TRBJ2-7,TRBV5-1
CASTSGQVNPLDEQFF,TGCGCCAGCACCTCAGGACAGGTTAACCCCTTGGATGAGCAGTTCTTC,-,TRBD1,TRBJ2-1,TRBV4-1
CAGRRLVEETQYF,TGTGCCGGTCGAAGACTAGTGGAAGAGACCCAGTACTTC,once,-,TRBJ2-5,TRBV7-9
CASTVPGLRRMTYGYTF,TGTGCCAGCACCGTTCCAGGGTTGCGGAGAATGACCTATGGCTACACCTTC,-,-,TRBJ1-2,TRBV28
CASSPRTGGGEKLFF,TGTGCCAGCAGCCCCAGGACAGGGGGAGGTGAAAAACTGTTTTTT,-,TRBD1,TRBJ1-4,TRBV7-9
CASSGRVNYGYTF,TGTGCCAGCAGTGGCAGGGTTAACTATGGCTACACCTTC,-,-,TRBJ1-2,TRBV2
CASSLKGETQYF,TGTGCCAGCAGCTTAAAAGGGGAGACCCAGTACTTC,-,-,TRBJ2-5,TRBV7-3
CASSLALTEGPGNTIYF,TGTGCCAGCAGCTTGGCCCTGACTGAGGGACCTGGAAACACCATATATTTT,-,-,TRBJ1-3,TRBV11-2
CASSYDYPSTDTQYF,TGTGCCAGCAGTTACGACTACCCAAGCACAGATACGCAGTATTTT,-,-,TRBJ2-3,TRBV6-5
CASSLEGSNSPLHF,TGCGCCAGCAGCTTGGAAGGATCTAATTCACCCCTCCACTTT,once,-,TRBJ1-6,TRBV5-1
CASSRRTGIWTEAFF,TGTGCCAGTAGTAGAAGGACAGGGATTTGGACTGAAGCTTTCTTT,-,TRBD1,TRBJ1-1,TRBV19
CASSESPSSGELFF,TGTGCCAGCAGTGAATCCCCGTCCTCTGGGGAGCTGTTTTTT,-,-,TRBJ2-2,TRBV2
CASRQGYGYTF,TGTGCCAGCAGACAGGGATATGGCTACACCTTC,-,-,TRBJ1-2,TRBV6-6
CASSYSGGTGDEQYF,TGTGCCAGCAGTTACTCGGGTGGGACAGGGGACGAGCAGTACTTC,-,TRBD1,TRBJ2-7,TRBV6-5
CSLGGNTEAFF,TGCAGCTTGGGGGGGAACACTGAAGCTTTCTTT,-,-,TRBJ1-1,TRBV29-1
CASSLSPQGGGGREQYF,TGTGCCAGCAGCTTAAGCCCGCAGGGTGGGGGGGGCCGCGAGCAGTACTTC,-,-,TRBJ2-7,TRBV7-2
CAIGPTGVNTEAFF,TGTGCCATCGGACCGACAGGAGTGAACACTGAAGCTTTCTTT,-,-,TRBJ1-1,TRBV10-3
CASGRVYGYTF,TGTGCCAGCGGCAGGGTCTATGGCTACACCTTC,-,-,TRBJ1-2,TRBV12-3/TRBV12-4
CASSSTSGGHETQYF,TGTGCCAGCAGTTCGACTAGCGGGGGGCACGAGACCCAGTACTTC,-,TRBD2,TRBJ2-5,TRBV6-2/TRBV6-3
CASGTGVYQFF,TGTGCCAGTGGGACAGGGGTTTACCAGTTCTTC,-,TRBD1,TRBJ2-1,TRBV19
CASSRRGLAKNIQYF,TGTGCCAGCAGCCGCCGGGGGTTAGCCAAAAACATTCAGTACTTC,-,-,TRBJ2-4,TRBV11-2
CASRQGPGELFF,TGTGCTAGCAGACAGGGTCCCGGGGAGCTGTTTTTT,-,TRBD1,TRBJ2-2,TRBV12-5
CASSLSSGLLTGELFF,TGTGCCAGCAGCTTATCTTCGGGACTCTTGACCGGGGAGCTGTTTTTT,-,-,TRBJ2-2,TRBV11-2
CASSQGIGGLTRTEAFF,TGTGCCAGCAGCCAAGGTATAGGGGGGCTGACGCGGACTGAAGCTTTCTTT,-,-,TRBJ1-1,TRBV14
CASSLRGVYADTQYF,TGCGCCAGCAGCTTACGCGGGGTGTACGCAGATACGCAGTATTTT,-,-,TRBJ2-3,TRBV5-1
CATSRGGASEAFF,TGTGCCACCAGCAGAGGTGGTGCTTCTGAAGCTTTCTTT,-,-,TRBJ1-1,TRBV15
CASSLAEEGNRYGYTF,TGTGCCAGCAGCTTAGCCGAGGAGGGGAACCGCTATGGCTACACCTTC,-,-,TRBJ1-2,TRBV11-2
CATSEGTGRVNEQFF,TGTGCCACCAGTGAAGGGACAGGGAGGGTAAATGAGCAGTTCTTC,-,TRBD1,TRBJ2-1,TRBV24-1
CASSLSAANTEAFF,TGCGCCAGCAGCTTGTCCGCGGCGAACACTGAAGCTTTCTTT,-,-,TRBJ1-1,TRBV5-1
CASSQGRTGLVSPLHF,TGTGCCAGCAGCCAGGGCAGGACAGGGTTGGTTTCACCCCTCCACTTT,-,TRBD1,TRBJ1-6,TRBV3-1/TRBV3-2